This T cell receptor beta chain was found in a study of blood T cell repertoires in COVID-19. The data were produced by immunoSEQ multiplex PCR, yet TCRdb's version contains in-frame clones alone and is incomplete. The top ten hold around 8% of the sample, which has fewer than 200,000 clones, about four fifths seen once. Germline CDR1 is SQVTM and CDR2 is ANQGSEA. The CDR3 contains 10 residues. Trimming shortened V by 5 bases and J by 5 bases, and 5 bases separated the two germline ends. The origin of this receptor is an older woman with COVID-19, enrolled during active disease. This rearrangement joins TRBV29-1 to TRBJ2-3; D unresolved. The sequencing input was peripheral blood. CDR3 residues: CSVFQDTQYF. As DNA, the CDR3 is TGCAGCGTTTTTCAAGATACGCAGTATTTT.